This TCR beta chain was retrieved from a study of blood T cell repertoires in COVID-19. In the original processing: The authors estimated nucleated cell counts from reference gene primer amplification. This table comes from immunoSEQ multiplex PCR, and its TCRdb copy is limited to in-frame clones, with some not included. For V, J and clone size, that table is used; D and trimming come from the DNA. The profile covers approximately 150,000 clones, with 85% appearing a single time and 6.5% to 9% taken by the ten largest. A few counts support this clone. Losses at the gene ends were 6 bases for V and 1 base for J; bases not matched to a gene: 6. The germline V gene encodes CDR1 ENHRY and CDR2 SYGVKD. The CDR3 totals 15 residues.

The TCR sequence derives from a woman older than 75 with COVID-19, enrolled during active disease. This chain joins TRBV10-3 and TRBJ1-1; 9 nucleotides align to TRBD1. Sequencing input: peripheral blood. The CDR3: CAIREPGQGNTEAFF. CDR3 coding DNA: TGTGCCATCAGGGAACCGGGACAGGGGAACACTGAAGCTTTCTTT.